This TCR beta chain was documented in a study of shared clonotypes between healthy human individuals. Study information: Sampling drew on donors who were two women and three men aged 18 to 49. Points from the study as a whole: Though the depth was large, rarefaction showed that sorted-subset sequencing was incomplete. Against clonotypes common to all four donors, non-shared ones had lower generation probabilities.

Profiled with immunoSEQ multiplex PCR; TCRdb holds only in-frame clones, not every one. Of roughly 2.1 million clones in the sample, under 95% are singletons; the top ten hold around 1.7%. Points on this clone: The antigen remains undetermined.

Terminally differentiated effector memory CD45RA+ cells were excluded from the naive CD8 cells, which were CD45RO-negative and positively selected for CCR7. The donors were adults (healthy and HIV-negative) with no recent acute infections or vaccinations. Sequenced material: naive CD8+ T cells from PBMCs. The clonotype was recovered from a man aged 18 to 35 in good health. Some clones in this sample may be carry-over from other donors' samples.

CDR3 nucleotide sequence: TGTGCCAGCAGTTGGCCAAGACACAGGGGGCACCCTGAAGCTTTCTTT. Translated: CASSWPRHRGHPEAFF. The genes are TRBV28 and TRBJ1-1, with TRBD1 identical over 9 bases. With V trimmed by 4 bases and J by 6 bases, 12 bases remained unmatched. The germline gives CDR1 MDHEN, CDR2 SYDVKM. This CDR3 is built from 16 residues.